These 2 T cell receptor beta chains were sequenced from one sample in a study of blood T cell repertoires in COVID-19. TCRdb's table, derived via immunoSEQ multiplex PCR, lists solely in-frame clones and lacks some. Among around 160,000 clones listed, approximately 91% were seen once. Sequenced input: peripheral blood. The receptors shown here come from a man aged 18 to 35 with acute or convalescent COVID-19.

In its sample, this clone was seen once. V usage is TRBV5-1 and J usage is TRBJ1-6; no reliable D call. Deletions cut 0 bases from V and 3 bases from J, with 4 bases between. The germline V gene encodes CDR1 SGHRS and CDR2 YFSETQ. The CDR3 totals 14 residues. CDR3 sequence (DNA): TGCGCCAGCAGCTTGGGACTCTATAATTCACCCCTCCACTTT. This codes for CASSLGLYNSPLHF.

The V and J genes are TRBV6-6 and TRBJ1-3; D perhaps matches TRBD1 (6 bases). V lost 5 bases and J lost 0, with 8 bases in between. Germline V gene sequence: CDR1 MNHNY, CDR2 SVGAGI (reference sequence). CDR3 length equals 14 residues. The CDR3 DNA follows: TGTGCCAGCAGTCGGACAGACTCTGGAAACACCATATATTTT. This codes for CASSRTDSGNTIYF.